These 26 T cell receptor beta chains came from one sample sequenced in a study of blood T cells in healthy people across ages (dated by TCRdb to between 2015 and 2017). Library preparation was by 5' RACE. Sequencing was performed on an Illumina HiSeq 2500. A second about 7 to 11 cycle PCR used a sample-barcoded 5' primer and a J-beta primer mix. The public reads were quality trimmed at Q25 with fastp and then assembled into clones with MiXCR by TCRdb, keeping productive beta chains. Each entry merges the rows of one CDR3 protein and shows their most common DNA and genes. The sample yields approximately 690,000 distinct CDR3 sequences; roughly 50% were counted once. Jointly, the top ten make up around 37% of the sample. Sequenced material: blood. Every receptor here comes from a man in his 60s in good health.

Here the CDR3 reads CASSQVGGGGNTDTQYF. Written as DNA, the CDR3 is TGTGCCAGCAGCCAAGTGGGGGGCGGGGGGAACACAGATACGCAGTATTTT. This rearrangement joins TRBV4-2 to TRBJ2-3, with 8 bases that match TRBD2. The V gene end was trimmed by 1 base and the J gene end by 2 bases; junction bases not matched to a gene: 8. This CDR3 contains 17 residues. Germline CDR1 LGHNA, CDR2 YNFKEQ.

The chain is built from TRBV29-1 and TRBJ1-2, with 8 bases that match TRBD1. This CDR3 is 13 amino acids long. CDR1 SQVTM and CDR2 ANQGSEA come from the germline V gene. The V gene end was trimmed by 8 bases and the J gene end by 8 bases; junction bases not matched to a gene: 13. Written as DNA, the CDR3 is TGCAGCACTACAGGACAGGGAGAGTCCGGCTACACCTTC. It specifies CSTTGQGESGYTF. The full variable domain, rest sourced from reference TRBV29-1 and TRBJ1-2, is SAVISQKPSRDICQRGTSLTIQCQVDSQVTMMFWYRQQPGQSLTLIATANQGSEATYESGFVIDKFPISRPNLTFSTLTVSNMSPEDSSIYLCSTTGQGESGYTFGSGTRLTVV.

The chain is built from TRBV7-9 and TRBJ1-1; a possible D gene is TRBD1 (6 bases). The CDR3 contains 16 residues. Trimming took 5 bases from V and 0 from J, leaving 16 bases between them. Germline CDR1 is SEHNR and CDR2 is FQNEAQ (reference sequence). The CDR3 protein is CASSPNVDSLNTEAFF. The CDR3 bases are TGTGCCAGCAGCCCAAATGTGGACAGTTTGAACACTGAAGCTTTCTTT.

The rearrangement links TRBV12-3 or TRBV12-4 to TRBJ2-5, with 8 positions matching TRBD2. CDR3 length: 14 residues. J gave up 3 bases and V 3 bases, and 3 bases lay outside the gene matches. CDR3 sequence (DNA): TGTGCCAGCAGTTTCGGGGGGGCGGAAGAGACCCAGTACTTC. Amino acid sequence: CASSFGGAEETQYF.

The genes are TRBV5-1 and TRBJ2-7; 12 bases align to TRBD2. The J call may be wrong; the DNA end is better matched by TRBJ2-4. Germline V gene data show CDR1 as SGHRS and CDR2 as YFSETQ. CDR3 length equals 16 residues. The CDR3 here is CASSLGLAGSATIQYF. DNA of the CDR3: TGCGCCAGCAGCTTAGGACTAGCGGGGAGCGCAACCATTCAGTACTTC.

V usage is TRBV24-1 and J usage is TRBJ1-2; no firm D call. Trimming removed 3 bases at V and 10 bases at J, with 14 bases between. This CDR3 comprises 13 residues. The germline V gene has CDR1 KGHDR and CDR2 SFDVKD. CDR3 in DNA: TGTGCCACCAGTGATGCCGACGCCTTGGCCTACACCTTC. Its translation: CATSDADALAYTF.

In DNA, the CDR3 is TGTGCCAGCAGTTCCGGGCCTAGCGGGGGACAAGAGACCCAGTACTTC. Translation: CASSSGPSGGQETQYF. J is TRBJ2-5 and V is TRBV28, with 10 bases matching TRBD2. The CDR3 runs to 16 residues. V shed 4 bases and J 2 bases; nucleotides not matched to a gene: 7. Germline loops: CDR1 MDHEN, CDR2 SYDVKM.

The V gene is TRBV12-5, the J gene TRBJ2-5; 8 bases are a match to TRBD1. V trimming: 4 bases; J trimming: 2 bases; junction bases outside the gene matches: 6. CDR3 size: 15 residues. Germline lookup yields CDR1 LGHNT and CDR2 FRNRAP. The CDR3 DNA reads TGTGCTAGTGGTTCCCGGACAGGGCGACAAGAGACCCAGTACTTC. Translating it yields CASGSRTGRQETQYF. The full variable domain, rest sourced from reference TRBV12-5 and TRBJ2-5, is DARVTQTPRHKVTEMGQEVTMRCQPILGHNTVFWYRQTMMQGLELLAYFRNRAPLDDSGMPKDRFSAEMPDATLATLKIQPSEPRDSAVYFCASGSRTGRQETQYFGPGTRLLVL.

This clonotype was counted between two and nine times. The junction departs from the called germline gene at one end, perhaps through a read error. CDR3: CASSRLAGAEESQYF. The CDR3 DNA reads as TGTGCCAGCAGCCGACTGGCGGGGGCCGAAGAGAGCCAGTACTTC. The rearrangement links TRBV7-2 to TRBJ2-5, with D maybe TRBD2 (7 bases). Per germline, CDR1 SGHTA and CDR2 FQGNSA. This CDR3 comprises 15 residues.

This clonotype was seen more than once but under ten times. V usage is TRBV12-3 or TRBV12-4 and J usage is TRBJ1-4, with D possibly TRBD1 on 5 matching bases. The CDR3 consists of 15 residues. Trimming removed 1 base from V and 4 bases from J, with 10 bases in between. The CDR3: CASSLVAGFNEKLFF. The CDR3 nucleotides are TGTGCCAGCAGTTTAGTTGCAGGGTTTAATGAAAAACTGTTTTTT.

The V call is TRBV9, the J call TRBJ1-2, with 9 bases that match TRBD1. The CDR3 extends over 16 amino acids. The V segment lost 0 bases and the J segment 4 bases; nucleotides outside the gene matches: 7. Germline V CDR1 and CDR2: SGDLS, YYNGEE. CDR3 bases: TGTGCCAGCAGCGTAGCTGGGGGACAGGGCAGCTATGGCTACACCTTC. It translates to CASSVAGGQGSYGYTF.

The V and J genes are TRBV9 and TRBJ2-5; possible D gene TRBD2, 5 bases. V lost 0 bases to trimming and J lost 4 bases, with 10 bases between them. Germline V lookup: CDR1 SGDLS, CDR2 YYNGEE. This CDR3 has 14 amino acids. CDR3 DNA: TGTGCCAGCAGCGTAGAGAGGGTCGGAGAGACCCAGTACTTC. As protein: CASSVERVGETQYF.

This clonotype was recorded many times. The chain combines TRBV5-1 with TRBJ2-7, with D hard to call. The CDR3 covers 12 residues. V was shortened by 0 bases and J by 5 bases, with 6 bases between the two germline ends. In germline, CDR1 is SGHRS, CDR2 YFSETQ. CDR3 DNA sequence: TGCGCCAGCAGCTTGGGGCGGAACGAGCAGTACTTC. This translates into CASSLGRNEQYF.

The chain recombines TRBV4-2 with TRBJ2-3; 9 positions agree with TRBD2. The germline gives CDR1 LGHNA, CDR2 YNFKEQ. V shed 2 bases, J shed 2 bases, and the junction held 11 bases outside the gene matches. This CDR3 has 18 amino acids. DNA of the CDR3: TGTGCCAGCAGCCAAAATGGCGGGGGGGCTAGCCTCACAGATACGCAGTATTTT. Translation: CASSQNGGGASLTDTQYF.

This chain connects TRBV13 to TRBJ1-2; possibly TRBD1 for D (5 bases). CDR1 and CDR2 (germline): PRHDT, FYEKMQ (reference sequence). V lost 5 bases, J lost 5 bases, and 15 bases lay in between. The CDR3 has 14 residues. Here the CDR3 reads CASSPPGDPYGYTF. The CDR3 DNA follows: TGTGCCAGCAGCCCCCCTGGGGACCCTTATGGCTACACCTTC.

This clonotype was observed a few times. This chain uses TRBV29-1 with TRBJ1-2; D unclear. V was clipped by 4 bases and J by 8 bases, with 14 bases between them. The CDR3 has 12 amino acids. In germline, CDR1 is SQVTM, CDR2 ANQGSEA. The DNA for the CDR3 is TGCAGCGTTGGGTGGCTGGCTCGGGGCTACACCTTC. Its protein is CSVGWLARGYTF.

The chain uses TRBV20-1 and TRBJ2-1; 14 nucleotides align to TRBD2. Germline assignment: CDR1 DFQATT and CDR2 SNEGSKA (reference sequence). The CDR3 has 14 residues. After removal of 6 bases from V and 8 bases from J, the junction contained 6 bases not matched to a gene. CDR3 coding DNA: TGCAGTGCCCCTGGACTAGCGGGGGGAGATGAGCAGTTCTTC. Protein sequence: CSAPGLAGGDEQFF.

This sequence joins TRBV12-3 or TRBV12-4 and TRBJ1-5; D remains ambiguous. The V end was cut by 6 bases, the J end by 7 bases, with 13 bases between. The CDR3 runs 13 residues. CDR3 amino acids: CASSLGTNQPQHF. Written as DNA, the CDR3 is TGTGCCAGCAGCCTAGGAACCAACCAGCCCCAGCATTTT.

V usage is TRBV12-3 or TRBV12-4 and J usage is TRBJ1-6; tentative D call: TRBD1 (5 bases). CDR3 size: 15 residues. Trimming removed 0 bases from V and 9 bases from J, with 12 bases in between. CDR3 sequence: CASSLAGEQVSPLHF. CDR3 coding DNA: TGTGCCAGCAGTTTAGCAGGGGAGCAGGTTTCACCCCTCCACTTT.

The chain combines TRBV7-2 with TRBJ2-5; 8 bases align to TRBD1. The germline V gene has CDR1 SGHTA and CDR2 FQGNSA. The CDR3 totals 16 residues. V lost 3 bases and J lost 1; bases outside the gene matches: 7. Here the CDR3 reads CASSFGTGGLQETQYF. In DNA form, the CDR3 reads TGTGCCAGCAGCTTCGGGACAGGTGGGCTCCAAGAGACCCAGTACTTC.

DNA for the CDR3: TGTGCCACCAGCAGGGCGAGACTAGCCAAAAACATTCAGTACTTC. Its translation is CATSRARLAKNIQYF. The J gene is TRBJ2-4, the V gene TRBV15; unclear D gene. The V end was cut by 3 bases, the J end by 0 bases, with 9 bases between. The CDR3 has 15 amino acids. CDR1 is LNHNV, CDR2 YYDKDF, per germline (reference sequence). Together with reference TRBV15 and TRBJ2-4, the CDR3 gives the full variable domain: DAMVIQNPRYQVTQFGKPVTLSCSQTLNHNVMYWYQQKSSQAPKLLFHYYDKDFNNEADTPDNFQSRRPNTSFCFLDIRSPGLGDTAMYLCATSRARLAKNIQYFGAGTRLSVL.

Remarks on this clonotype: At one boundary the junction diverges from the germline segment, which might be a read error. The rearrangement uses TRBV7-2 and TRBJ2-5; 10 nucleotides line up with TRBD2. The CDR3 length is 14 residues. Germline assignment: CDR1 SGHTA and CDR2 FQGNSA. CDR3 residues: CASSLAGAGDEQYF. CDR3 coding DNA: TGTGCCAGCAGCCTAGCGGGGGCCGGGGATGAGCAGTACTTC.

Notes on this clonotype: This could be a read error, since a much larger clone is one nucleotide away. This chain joins TRBV5-5 and TRBJ2-1, with D maybe TRBD2 (7 bases). Germline CDR1 is SGHKS and CDR2 is YYEKEE (reference sequence). Trimming pared 7 bases from V and 3 bases from J, leaving 17 bases between. The CDR3 extends over 15 amino acids. CDR3 nucleotide sequence: TGTGCCAGCGGCTGGGGAGGGGGGGACTACAATGAGCAGTTCTTC. Amino acids: CASGWGGGDYNEQFF.

In this sample, this clonotype turned up a few times. The V gene is TRBV29-1, the J gene TRBJ1-3; D call uncertain. The V gene lost 2 bases and the J gene lost 0 bases, with 5 bases spanning the gap. The CDR3 loop spans 13 amino acids. The germline V gene encodes CDR1 SQVTM and CDR2 ANQGSEA. The CDR3: CSVEQSSGNTIYF. CDR3 sequence (DNA): TGCAGCGTTGAACAGTCCTCTGGAAACACCATATATTTT.

CDR3 protein: CASSPEAGFGYTF. Here the CDR3 DNA reads TGTGCCAGCAGCCCTGAGGCAGGGTTCGGCTACACCTTC. The chain combines TRBV9 with TRBJ1-2, with TRBD1 as a possible D gene (5 bases). Germline V CDR1 and CDR2: SGDLS, YYNGEE. Trimming took off 4 bases at V and 8 bases at J, with 15 bases between the two ends. The CDR3 loop spans 13 amino acids.

This sequence joins TRBV20-1 and TRBJ1-5, with D hard to call. Germline V lookup: CDR1 DFQATT, CDR2 SNEGSKA (reference sequence). With 4 bases removed from V and 4 bases from J, the gap between germline ends came to 11 bases. The CDR3 sequence is 13 residues long. CDR3 amino acids: CSAIRGVNQPQHF. CDR3 in DNA: TGCAGTGCTATCCGGGGTGTAAATCAGCCCCAGCATTTT.